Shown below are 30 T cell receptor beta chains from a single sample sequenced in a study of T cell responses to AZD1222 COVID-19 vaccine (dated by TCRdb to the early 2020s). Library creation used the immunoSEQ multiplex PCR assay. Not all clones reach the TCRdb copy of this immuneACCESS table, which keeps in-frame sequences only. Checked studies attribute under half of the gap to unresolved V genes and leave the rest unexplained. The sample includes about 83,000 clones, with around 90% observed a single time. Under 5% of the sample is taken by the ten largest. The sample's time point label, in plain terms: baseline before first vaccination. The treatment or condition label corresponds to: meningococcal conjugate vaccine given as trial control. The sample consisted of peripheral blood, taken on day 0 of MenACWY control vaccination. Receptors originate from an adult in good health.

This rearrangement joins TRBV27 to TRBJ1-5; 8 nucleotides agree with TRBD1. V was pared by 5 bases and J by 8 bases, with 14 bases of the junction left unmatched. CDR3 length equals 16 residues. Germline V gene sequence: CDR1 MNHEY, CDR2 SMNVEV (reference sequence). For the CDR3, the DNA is TGTGCCAGCAGTCCCGATCCCGGGACAGGCCGTAAGCCCCAGCATTTT. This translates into CASSPDPGTGRKPQHF.

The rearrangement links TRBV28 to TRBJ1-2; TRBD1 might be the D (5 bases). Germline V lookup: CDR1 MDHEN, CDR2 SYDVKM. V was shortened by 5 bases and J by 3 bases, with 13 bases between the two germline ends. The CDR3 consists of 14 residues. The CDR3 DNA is TGTGCCAGCAGTCCTCGGGACGCGGACTATGGCTACACCTTC. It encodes CASSPRDADYGYTF.

The CDR3 coding sequence is TGTGCCAGCGGGAAAAGGTACACAGATACGCAGTATTTT. Its protein is CASGKRYTDTQYF. The J gene is TRBJ2-3, the V gene TRBV11-3, with unresolved D. The CDR3 consists of 13 residues. Trimming stripped 8 bases from V and 2 bases from J, with 11 bases between. In germline, CDR1 is SGHNT, CDR2 YENEEA.

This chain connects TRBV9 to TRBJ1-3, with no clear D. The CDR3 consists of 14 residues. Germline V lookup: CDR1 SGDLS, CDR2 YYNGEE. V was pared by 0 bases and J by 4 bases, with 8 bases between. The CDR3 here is CASSVGILGNTIYF. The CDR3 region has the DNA TGTGCCAGCAGCGTAGGGATTCTCGGAAACACCATATATTTT.

The CDR3 here is CASGRATGELFF. For the CDR3, the DNA is TGTGCCAGCGGCAGGGCAACCGGGGAGCTGTTTTTT. The rearrangement joins TRBV5-4 to TRBJ2-2, with a tentative D call TRBD1 (5 bases). Germline values: CDR1 SGHNT, CDR2 YYREEE (reference sequence). CDR3 length: 12 residues. Deletions cut 7 bases from V and 5 bases from J, with 9 bases between.

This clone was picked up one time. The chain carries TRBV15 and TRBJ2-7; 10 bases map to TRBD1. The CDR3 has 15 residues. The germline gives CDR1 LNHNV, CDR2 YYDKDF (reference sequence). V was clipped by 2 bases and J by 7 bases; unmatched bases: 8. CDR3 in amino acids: CATSRYGQGEGEQYF. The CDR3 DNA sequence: TGTGCCACCAGCAGATATGGACAGGGGGAAGGGGAGCAGTACTTC. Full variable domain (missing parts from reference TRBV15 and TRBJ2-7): DAMVIQNPRYQVTQFGKPVTLSCSQTLNHNVMYWYQQKSSQAPKLLFHYYDKDFNNEADTPDNFQSRRPNTSFCFLDIRSPGLGDTAMYLCATSRYGQGEGEQYFGPGTRLTVT.

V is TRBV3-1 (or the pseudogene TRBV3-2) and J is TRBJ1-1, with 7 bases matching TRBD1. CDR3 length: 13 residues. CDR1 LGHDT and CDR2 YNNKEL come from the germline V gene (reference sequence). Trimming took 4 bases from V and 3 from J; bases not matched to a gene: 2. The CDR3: CASSPRGHTEAFF. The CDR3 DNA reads TGTGCCAGCAGCCCTAGGGGGCACACTGAAGCTTTCTTT.

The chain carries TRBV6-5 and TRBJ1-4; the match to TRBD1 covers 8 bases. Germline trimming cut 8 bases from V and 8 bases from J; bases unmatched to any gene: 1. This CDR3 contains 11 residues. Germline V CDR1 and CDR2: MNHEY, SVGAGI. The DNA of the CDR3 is TGTGCCAGCGGGACAGGCGAAAAACTGTTTTTT. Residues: CASGTGEKLFF.

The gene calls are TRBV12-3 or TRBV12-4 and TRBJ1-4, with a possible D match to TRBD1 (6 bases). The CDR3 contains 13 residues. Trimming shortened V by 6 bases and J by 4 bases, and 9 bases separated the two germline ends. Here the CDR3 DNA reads TGTGCCAGCAGAACAGGGCATAATGAAAAACTGTTTTTT. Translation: CASRTGHNEKLFF.

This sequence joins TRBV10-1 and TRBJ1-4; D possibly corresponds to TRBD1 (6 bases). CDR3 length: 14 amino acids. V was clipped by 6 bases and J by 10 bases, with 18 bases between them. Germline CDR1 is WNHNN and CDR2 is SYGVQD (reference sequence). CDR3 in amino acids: CASSTGTNYGKLFF. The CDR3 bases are TGCGCCAGCAGCACAGGGACCAACTACGGAAAACTGTTTTTT.

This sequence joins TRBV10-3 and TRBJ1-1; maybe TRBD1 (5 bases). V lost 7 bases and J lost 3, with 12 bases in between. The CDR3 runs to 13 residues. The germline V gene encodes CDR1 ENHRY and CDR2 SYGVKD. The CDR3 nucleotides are TGTGCCATCACCGAAGGGGCCTACACTGAAGCTTTCTTT. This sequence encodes CAITEGAYTEAFF.

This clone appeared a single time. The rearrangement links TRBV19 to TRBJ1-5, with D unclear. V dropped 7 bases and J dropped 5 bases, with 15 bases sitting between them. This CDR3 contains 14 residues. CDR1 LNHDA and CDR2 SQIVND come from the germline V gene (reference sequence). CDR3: CASTLRGSDQPQHF. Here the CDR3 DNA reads TGTGCCAGTACCCTTCGGGGTTCGGATCAGCCCCAGCATTTT. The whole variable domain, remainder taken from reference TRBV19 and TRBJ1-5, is DGGITQSPKYLFRKEGQNVTLSCEQNLNHDAMYWYRQDPGQGLRLIYYSQIVNDFQKGDIAEGYSVSREKKESFPLTVTSAQKNPTAFYLCASTLRGSDQPQHFGDGTRLSIL.

The CDR3 coding sequence is TGTGCCAGCAGCTTCACCGGGACAGGTGGGGCCAACGTCCTGACTTTC. Encoded protein: CASSFTGTGGANVLTF. This sequence joins TRBV7-9 and TRBJ2-6; 8 bases fit TRBD1. The germline CDR1 and CDR2 sequences are SEHNR and FQNEAQ (reference sequence). The junction had 4 bases not matched to a gene; V was cut back by 3 bases and J by 3 bases. The CDR3 totals 16 residues.

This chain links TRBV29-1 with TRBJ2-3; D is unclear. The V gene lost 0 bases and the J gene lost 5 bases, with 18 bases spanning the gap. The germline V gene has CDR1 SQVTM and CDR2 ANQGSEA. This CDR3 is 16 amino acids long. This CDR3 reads CSVEDPLPKTGDTQYF. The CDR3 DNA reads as TGCAGCGTTGAAGACCCCCTTCCTAAAACGGGAGATACGCAGTATTTT.

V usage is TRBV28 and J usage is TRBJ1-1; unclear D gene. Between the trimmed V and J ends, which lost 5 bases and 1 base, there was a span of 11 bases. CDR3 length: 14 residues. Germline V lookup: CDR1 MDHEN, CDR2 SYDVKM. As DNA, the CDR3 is TGTGCCAGCAGTGAGTTACCCTGGAACACTGAAGCTTTCTTT. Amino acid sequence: CASSELPWNTEAFF. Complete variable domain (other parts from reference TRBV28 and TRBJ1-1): DVKVTQSSRYLVKRTGEKVFLECVQDMDHENMFWYRQDPGLGLRLIYFSYDVKMKEKGDIPEGYSVSREKKERFSLILESASTNQTSMYLCASSELPWNTEAFFGQGTRLTVV.

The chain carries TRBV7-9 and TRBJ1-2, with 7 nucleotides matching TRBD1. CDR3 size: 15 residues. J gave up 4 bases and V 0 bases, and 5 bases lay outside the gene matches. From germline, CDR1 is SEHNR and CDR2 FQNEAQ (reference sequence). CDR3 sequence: CASSLARGTVYGYTF. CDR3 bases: TGTGCCAGCAGCTTAGCTCGGGGGACAGTCTATGGCTACACCTTC.

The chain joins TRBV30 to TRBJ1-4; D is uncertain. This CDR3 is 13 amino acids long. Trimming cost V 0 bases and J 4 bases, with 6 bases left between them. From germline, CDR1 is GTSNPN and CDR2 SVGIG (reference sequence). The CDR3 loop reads CAWSVVGNEKLFF. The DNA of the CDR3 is TGTGCCTGGAGTGTTGTCGGTAATGAAAAACTGTTTTTT.

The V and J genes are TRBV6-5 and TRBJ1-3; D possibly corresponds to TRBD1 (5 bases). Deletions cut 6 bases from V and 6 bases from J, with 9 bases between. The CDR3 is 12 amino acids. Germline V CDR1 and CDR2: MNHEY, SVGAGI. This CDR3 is CASSRDENTIYF. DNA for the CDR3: TGTGCCAGCAGCAGGGATGAAAACACCATATATTTT.

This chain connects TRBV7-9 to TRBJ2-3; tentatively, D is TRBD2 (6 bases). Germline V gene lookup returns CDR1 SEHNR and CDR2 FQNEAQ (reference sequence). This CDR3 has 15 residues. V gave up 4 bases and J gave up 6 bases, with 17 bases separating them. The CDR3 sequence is CASSSFQGLSDTQYF. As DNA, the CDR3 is TGTGCCAGCAGCTCCTTTCAGGGACTTTCCGATACGCAGTATTTT.

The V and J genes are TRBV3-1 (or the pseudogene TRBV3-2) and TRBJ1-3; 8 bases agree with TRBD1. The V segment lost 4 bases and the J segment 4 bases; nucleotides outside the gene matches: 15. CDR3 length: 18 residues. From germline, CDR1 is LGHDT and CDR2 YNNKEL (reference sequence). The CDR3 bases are TGTGCCAGCAGCCCTCTAGACAGGGGCCTAGCAAAGGGAAACACCATATATTTT. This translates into CASSPLDRGLAKGNTIYF.

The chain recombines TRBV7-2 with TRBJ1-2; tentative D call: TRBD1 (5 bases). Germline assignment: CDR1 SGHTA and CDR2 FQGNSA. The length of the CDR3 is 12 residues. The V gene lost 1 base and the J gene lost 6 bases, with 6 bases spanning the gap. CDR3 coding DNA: TGTGCCAGCAGCTTAGGGGGGGATGGCTACACCTTC. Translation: CASSLGGDGYTF.

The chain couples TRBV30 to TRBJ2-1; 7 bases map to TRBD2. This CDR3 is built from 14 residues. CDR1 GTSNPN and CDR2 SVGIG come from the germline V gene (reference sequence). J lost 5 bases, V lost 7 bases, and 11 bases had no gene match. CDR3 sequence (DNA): TGTGCCTCGAGGCCAGCGGGATCCGACAATGAGCAGTTCTTC. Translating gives CASRPAGSDNEQFF. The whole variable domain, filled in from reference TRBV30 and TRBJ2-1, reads SQTIHQWPATLVQPVGSPLSLECTVEGTSNPNLYWYRQAAGRGLQLLFYSVGIGQISSEVPQNLSASRPQDRQFILSSKKLLLSDSGFYLCASRPAGSDNEQFFGPGTRLTVL.

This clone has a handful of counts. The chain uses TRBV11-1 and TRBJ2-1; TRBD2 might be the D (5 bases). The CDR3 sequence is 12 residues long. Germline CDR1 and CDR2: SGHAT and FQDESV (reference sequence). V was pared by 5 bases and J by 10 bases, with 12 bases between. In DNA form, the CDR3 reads TGTGCCAGCAGCGGAGGTACTGTGGAGCAGTTCTTC. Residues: CASSGGTVEQFF.

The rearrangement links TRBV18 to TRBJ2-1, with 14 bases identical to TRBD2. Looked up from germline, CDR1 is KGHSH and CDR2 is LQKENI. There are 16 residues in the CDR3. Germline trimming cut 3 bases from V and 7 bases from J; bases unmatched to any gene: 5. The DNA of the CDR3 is TGTGCCAGCTCACCCGGGACTAGCGGGAGTTTGAATGAGCAGTTCTTC. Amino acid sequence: CASSPGTSGSLNEQFF.

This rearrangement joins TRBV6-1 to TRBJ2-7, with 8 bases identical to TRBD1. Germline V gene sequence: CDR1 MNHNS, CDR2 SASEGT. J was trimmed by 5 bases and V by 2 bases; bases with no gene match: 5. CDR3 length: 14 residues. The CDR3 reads CASSERQGKHEQYF. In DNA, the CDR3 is TGTGCCAGCAGTGAAAGACAGGGGAAGCACGAGCAGTACTTC.

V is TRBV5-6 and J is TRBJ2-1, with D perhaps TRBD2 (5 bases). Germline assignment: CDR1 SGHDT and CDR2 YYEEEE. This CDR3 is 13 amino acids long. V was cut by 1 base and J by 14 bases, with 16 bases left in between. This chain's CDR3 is CASSLPYLPREFF. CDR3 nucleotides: TGTGCCAGCAGCTTGCCCTATTTACCGAGGGAGTTCTTC.

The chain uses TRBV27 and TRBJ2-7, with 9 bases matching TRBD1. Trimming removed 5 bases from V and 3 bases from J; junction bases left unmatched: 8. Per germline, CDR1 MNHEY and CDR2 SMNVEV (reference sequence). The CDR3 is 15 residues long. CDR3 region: CASSTAGTGFYEQYF. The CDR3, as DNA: TGTGCCAGCAGTACCGCCGGGACAGGGTTCTACGAGCAGTACTTC.

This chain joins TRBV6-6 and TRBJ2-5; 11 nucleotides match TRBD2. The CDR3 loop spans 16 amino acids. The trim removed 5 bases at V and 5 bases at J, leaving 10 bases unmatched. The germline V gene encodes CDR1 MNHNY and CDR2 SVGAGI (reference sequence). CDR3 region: CASSRSLAGVSETQYF. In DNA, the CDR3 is TGTGCCAGCAGTAGATCACTAGCGGGAGTCTCTGAGACCCAGTACTTC.

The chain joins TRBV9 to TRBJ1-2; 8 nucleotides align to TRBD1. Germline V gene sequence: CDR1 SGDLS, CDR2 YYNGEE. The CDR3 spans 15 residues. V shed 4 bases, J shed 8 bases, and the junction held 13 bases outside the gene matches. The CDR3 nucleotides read TGTGCCAGCAGCCCAACGGAGGACAGGGCGGAAGGCTACACCTTC. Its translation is CASSPTEDRAEGYTF.

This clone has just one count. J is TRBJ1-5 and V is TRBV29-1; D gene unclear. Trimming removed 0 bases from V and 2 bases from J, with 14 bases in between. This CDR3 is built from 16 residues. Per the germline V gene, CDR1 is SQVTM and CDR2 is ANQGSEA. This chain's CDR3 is CSVEDSSGTGNQPQHF. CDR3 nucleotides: TGCAGCGTTGAAGATAGCTCTGGAACCGGCAATCAGCCCCAGCATTTT.